This TCR beta chain was profiled in a study of PD-1 blockade in classical Hodgkin lymphoma. Overall study results and limits: Newly diagnosed patients were said to have less baseline TCR diversity than healthy donors did. Whoever responded completely had baseline diversity much like that seen in newly diagnosed patients.

Relapses following autologous stem cell transplantation were seen in all patients, with brentuximab vedotin exposure varying. Patients had relapsed/refractory classical Hodgkin lymphoma with complete response, partial response or progressive disease as best response. TCRdb's table, derived via immunoSEQ multiplex PCR, lists solely in-frame clones and lacks some. The table lists approximately 150,000 clones, 78% of them singletons, with 7.5% to 10% in the top ten. The V segment lost 1 base and the J segment 3 bases; nucleotides outside the gene matches: 8. The germline V gene has CDR1 SGHRS and CDR2 YFSETQ. CDR3 length: 16 amino acids. As to this clone: No antigen is known for it.

The sequence was collected from a human donor with classical Hodgkin lymphoma. Specimen: peripheral blood mononuclear cells (PBMCs), collected before the second cycle of nivolumab. V usage is TRBV5-1 and J usage is TRBJ2-7; TRBD2 matches 9 bases. The CDR3 protein is CASSLRLAGRSYEQYF. In DNA form, the CDR3 reads TGCGCCAGCAGCTTGAGGCTAGCGGGGAGGAGCTACGAGCAGTACTTC.